This TCR beta chain was captured by sequencing in a study of a mutant IDH1 vaccine in newly diagnosed glioma. Study-wide findings and caveats: Alterations occurring in top peripheral T cell clonotypes seemed unrelated to pseudoprogression.

This clone occurred a few times. Its antigen is not known. The CDR3 consists of 16 residues. V gave up 5 bases and J gave up 5 bases, with 21 bases separating them. Germline V gene sequence: CDR1 LNHDA, CDR2 SQIVND (reference sequence). Clones were sequenced by immunoSEQ multiplex PCR, and TCRdb holds only the in-frame ones, with some missing. In the table there are fewer than 35,000 clones, around 82% of which are singletons. Time point meaning: week 47, end of study. Doses comprised 300 ug of mutant IDH1 20-mer peptide each, plus topical imiquimod. The chain links TRBV19 to TRBJ1-2, with D possibly being TRBD1 (5 bases). Sequenced material: PBMCs, taken from a glioma patient whose treatment included an IDH1 peptide vaccine. This TCR was recovered from a man in his thirties or forties with glioma. CDR3 residues: CASSAGDREMRYGYTF. DNA for the CDR3: TGTGCCAGTAGTGCGGGGGACCGTGAGATGAGGTATGGCTACACCTTC.